This TCR beta chain came from a study of blood T cell repertoires in COVID-19. Turning to the study itself: From the United States, Italy and Spain came samples of acute and convalescent COVID-19.

The CDR3 consists of 17 residues. The germline CDR1 and CDR2 sequences are MDHEN and SYDVKM. The V segment lost 8 bases and the J segment 4 bases; nucleotides outside the gene matches: 16. In the source study's methods: Amplification with reference gene primers provided the estimates of nucleated cell counts. The data were produced by immunoSEQ multiplex PCR, yet TCRdb's version contains in-frame clones alone and is incomplete. Clonal size and the V and J genes are those of that table, whereas D and trimming came from the DNA. Counted here are roughly 160,000 clones, roughly four fifths occurring once; the ten biggest clones make up approximately 10%. Assignment of participants to cohorts was predicated upon participant-reported clinical history. Symptom resolution, clearance, or two negative PCRs marked the recovered donors of Cohort 3.

The source material was PBMCs or T cells enriched from blood (not recorded which). The receptor was isolated from a man over 45 who had recovered from COVID-19. The genes are TRBV28 and TRBJ1-3, with 8 bases matching TRBD1. The CDR3 nucleotides are TGTGCCAGCGGAGGGACAGGTCGTATGTTATCGGGAAACACCATATATTTT. Residues: CASGGTGRMLSGNTIYF.